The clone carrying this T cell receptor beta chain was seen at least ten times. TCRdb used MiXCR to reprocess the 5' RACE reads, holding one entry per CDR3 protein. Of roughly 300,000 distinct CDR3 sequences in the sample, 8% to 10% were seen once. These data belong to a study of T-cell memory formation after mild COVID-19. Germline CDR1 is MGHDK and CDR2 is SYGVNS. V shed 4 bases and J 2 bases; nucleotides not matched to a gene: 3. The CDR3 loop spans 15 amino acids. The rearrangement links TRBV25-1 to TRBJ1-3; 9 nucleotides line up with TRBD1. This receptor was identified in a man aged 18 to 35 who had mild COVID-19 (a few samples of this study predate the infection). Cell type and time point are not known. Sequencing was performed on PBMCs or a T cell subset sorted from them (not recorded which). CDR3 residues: CASSGRDRAGNTIYF. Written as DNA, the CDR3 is TGTGCCAGCAGTGGCCGGGACAGGGCTGGAAACACCATATATTTT.